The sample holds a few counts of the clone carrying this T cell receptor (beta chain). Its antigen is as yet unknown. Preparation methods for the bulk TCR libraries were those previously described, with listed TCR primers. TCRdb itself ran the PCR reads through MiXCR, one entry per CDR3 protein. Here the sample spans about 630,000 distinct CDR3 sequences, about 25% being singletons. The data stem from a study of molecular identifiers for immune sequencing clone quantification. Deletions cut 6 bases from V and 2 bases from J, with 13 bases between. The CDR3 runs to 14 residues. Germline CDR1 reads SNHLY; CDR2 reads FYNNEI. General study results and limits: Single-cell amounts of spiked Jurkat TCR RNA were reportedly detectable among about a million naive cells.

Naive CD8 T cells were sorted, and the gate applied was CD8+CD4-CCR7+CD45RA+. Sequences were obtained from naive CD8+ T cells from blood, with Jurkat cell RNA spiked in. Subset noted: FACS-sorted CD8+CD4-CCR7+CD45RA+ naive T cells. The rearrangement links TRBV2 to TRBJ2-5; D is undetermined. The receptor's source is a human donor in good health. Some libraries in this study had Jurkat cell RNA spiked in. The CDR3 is CASSDGRIQETQYF. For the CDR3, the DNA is TGTGCCAGCAGCGATGGTCGGATACAAGAGACCCAGTACTTC.